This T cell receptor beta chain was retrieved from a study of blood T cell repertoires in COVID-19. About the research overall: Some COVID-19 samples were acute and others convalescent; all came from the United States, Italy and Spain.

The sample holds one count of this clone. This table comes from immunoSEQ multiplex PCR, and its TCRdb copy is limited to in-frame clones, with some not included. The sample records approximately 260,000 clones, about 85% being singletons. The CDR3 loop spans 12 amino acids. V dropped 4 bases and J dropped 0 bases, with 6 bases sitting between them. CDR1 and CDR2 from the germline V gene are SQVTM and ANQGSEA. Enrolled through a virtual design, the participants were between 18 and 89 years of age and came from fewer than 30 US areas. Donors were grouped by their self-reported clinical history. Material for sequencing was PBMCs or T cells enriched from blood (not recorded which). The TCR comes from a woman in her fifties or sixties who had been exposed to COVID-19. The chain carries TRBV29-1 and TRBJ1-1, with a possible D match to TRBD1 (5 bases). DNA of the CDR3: TGCAGCGTTGGACAGTTGAACACTGAAGCTTTCTTT. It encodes CSVGQLNTEAFF.